This T cell receptor (beta chain) was identified in a study of blood T cell repertoires in COVID-19. The overall study: Samples of COVID-19 (acute and convalescent) were obtained from the United States, Italy and Spain. PBMCs, B-cell-depleted T cells, or T cells provided the cDNA or gDNA that made up the material.

Here immunoSEQ multiplex PCR was the method, and the copy in TCRdb shows in-frame clones only, minus some. The data contain around 220,000 clones, more than 70% of them singletons. Adults between roughly 18 and 89 years of age took part from 24 US areas. Each participant's cohort was designated according to participant-reported clinical history. The germline V gene has CDR1 MNHEY and CDR2 SVGAGI. The CDR3 extends over 12 amino acids. Trimming cost V 8 bases and J 3 bases, with 10 bases left between them. Specimen: PBMCs or T cells enriched from blood (not recorded which). V and J are TRBV6-5 and TRBJ1-2, with D possibly TRBD1 on 5 matching bases. This clonotype was sampled from a woman in her thirties or forties with acute COVID-19. CDR3 DNA sequence: TGTGCCAGCCGGGGGACTTACTATGGCTACACCTTC. Protein product: CASRGTYYGYTF.